Included here is one T cell receptor (beta chain) sequence, with context. CDR3 length: 15 residues. The germline V gene encodes CDR1 SGHKS and CDR2 YYEKEE (reference sequence). Trimming took off 7 bases at V and 6 bases at J, with 17 bases between the two ends. This specimen comes from a study of blood T cell repertoires in COVID-19. The repertoire was sequenced with immunoSEQ multiplex PCR; TCRdb's copy has only in-frame clones and lacks some. The sample includes roughly 120,000 clones, 90% of them seen just once. The specimen was peripheral blood. This TCR was recovered from a man aged 50 to 60 with active COVID-19. The rearrangement joins TRBV5-5 to TRBJ1-6; D uncertain. CDR3: CASFGLAVGNSPLHF. The CDR3 DNA reads as TGTGCCAGCTTCGGCCTAGCGGTGGGTAATTCACCCCTCCACTTT.